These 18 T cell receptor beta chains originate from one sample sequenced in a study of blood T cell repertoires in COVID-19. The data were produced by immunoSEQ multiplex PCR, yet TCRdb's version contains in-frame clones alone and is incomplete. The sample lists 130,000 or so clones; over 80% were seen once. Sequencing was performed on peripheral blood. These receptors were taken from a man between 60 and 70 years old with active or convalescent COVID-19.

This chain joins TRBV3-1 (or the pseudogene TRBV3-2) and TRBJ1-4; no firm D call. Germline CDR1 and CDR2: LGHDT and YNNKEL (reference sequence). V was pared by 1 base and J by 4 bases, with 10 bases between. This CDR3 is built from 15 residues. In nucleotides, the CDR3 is TGTGCCAGCAGCCAAGTCAGAGGAGTTAATGAAAAACTGTTTTTT. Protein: CASSQVRGVNEKLFF.

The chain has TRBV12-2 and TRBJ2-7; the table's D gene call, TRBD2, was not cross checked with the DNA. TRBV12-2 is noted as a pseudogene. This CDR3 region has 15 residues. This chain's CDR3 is CASRLAPGLVCEQYF. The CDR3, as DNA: TGTGCAAGTCGCTTAGCCCCGGGACTAGTATGCGAGCAGTACTTC.

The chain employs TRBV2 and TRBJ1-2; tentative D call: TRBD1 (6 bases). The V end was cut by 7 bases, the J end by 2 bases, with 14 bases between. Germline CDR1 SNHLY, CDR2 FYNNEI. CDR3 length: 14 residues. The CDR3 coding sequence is TGTGCCAGCAAGTCAAGGGGGATAAACTATGGCTACACCTTC. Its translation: CASKSRGINYGYTF.

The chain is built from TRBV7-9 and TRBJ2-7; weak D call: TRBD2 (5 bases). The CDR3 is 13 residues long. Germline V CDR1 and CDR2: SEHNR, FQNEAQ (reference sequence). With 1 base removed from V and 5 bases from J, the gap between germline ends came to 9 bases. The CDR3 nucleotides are TGTGCCAGCAGCTTAGTCCCGGGGAACGAGCAGTACTTC. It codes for CASSLVPGNEQYF.

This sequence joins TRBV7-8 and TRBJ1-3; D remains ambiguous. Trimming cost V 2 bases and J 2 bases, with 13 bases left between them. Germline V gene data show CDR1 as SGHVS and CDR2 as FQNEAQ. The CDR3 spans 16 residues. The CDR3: CASSLNSGLTGNTIYF. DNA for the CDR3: TGTGCCAGCAGCTTAAATTCAGGCTTAACTGGAAACACCATATATTTT.

The chain's CDR3 is CASSVDIGTYEQYF. In DNA form, the CDR3 reads TGTGCCAGCAGTGTGGACATAGGGACCTACGAGCAGTACTTC. The chain has TRBV27 and TRBJ2-7; tentatively, D is TRBD1 (5 bases). The V end was cut by 5 bases, the J end by 2 bases, with 13 bases between. The CDR3 extends over 14 amino acids. Per the germline V gene, CDR1 is MNHEY and CDR2 is SMNVEV (reference sequence).

CDR3 loop: CASSPLAGGDTQYF. Here the CDR3 DNA reads TGTGCCAGCTCACCCTTAGCGGGAGGAGATACGCAGTATTTT. The gene calls are TRBV18 and TRBJ2-3; TRBD2 matches 10 bases. CDR3 length: 14 amino acids. Germline trimming cut 3 bases from V and 5 bases from J; bases unmatched to any gene: 2. Germline CDR1 reads KGHSH; CDR2 reads LQKENI.

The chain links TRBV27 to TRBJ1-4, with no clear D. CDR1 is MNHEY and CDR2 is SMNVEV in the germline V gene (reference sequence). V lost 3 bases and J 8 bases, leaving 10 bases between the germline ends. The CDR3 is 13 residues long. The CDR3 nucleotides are TGTGCCAGCAGTTTTTCCACGGTAGAAAAACTGTTTTTT. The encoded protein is CASSFSTVEKLFF.

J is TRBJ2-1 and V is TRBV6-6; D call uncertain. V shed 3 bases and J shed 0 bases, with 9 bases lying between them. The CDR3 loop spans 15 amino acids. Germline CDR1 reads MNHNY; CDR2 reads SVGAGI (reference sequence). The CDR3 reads CASSYPGSSYNEQFF. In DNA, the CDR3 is TGTGCCAGCAGTTATCCGGGTTCCTCCTACAATGAGCAGTTCTTC.

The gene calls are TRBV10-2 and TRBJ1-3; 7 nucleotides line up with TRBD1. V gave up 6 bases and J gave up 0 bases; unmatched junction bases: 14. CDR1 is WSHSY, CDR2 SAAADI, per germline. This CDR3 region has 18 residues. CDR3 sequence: CASRGIRDSELSGNTIYF. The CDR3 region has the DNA TGCGCCAGCAGGGGCATACGGGACAGCGAACTCTCTGGAAACACCATATATTTT.

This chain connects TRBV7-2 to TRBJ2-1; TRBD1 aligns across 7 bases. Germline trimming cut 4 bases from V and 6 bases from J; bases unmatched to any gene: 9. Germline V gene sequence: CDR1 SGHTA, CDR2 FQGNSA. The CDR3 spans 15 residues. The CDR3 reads CASSYRQGLGNEQFF. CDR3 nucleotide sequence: TGTGCCAGCAGCTACCGACAGGGTCTTGGCAATGAGCAGTTCTTC.

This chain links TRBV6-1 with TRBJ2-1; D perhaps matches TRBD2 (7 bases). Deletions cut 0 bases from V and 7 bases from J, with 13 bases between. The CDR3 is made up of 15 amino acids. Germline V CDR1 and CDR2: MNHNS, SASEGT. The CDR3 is CASSEAGGGFNEQFF. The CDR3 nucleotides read TGTGCCAGCAGTGAAGCGGGAGGGGGTTTTAATGAGCAGTTCTTC.

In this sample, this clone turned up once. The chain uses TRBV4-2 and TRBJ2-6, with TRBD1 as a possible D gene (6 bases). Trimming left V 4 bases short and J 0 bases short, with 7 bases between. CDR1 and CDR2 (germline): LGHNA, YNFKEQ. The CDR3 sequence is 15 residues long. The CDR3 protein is CASSPGVSGANVLTF. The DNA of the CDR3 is TGTGCCAGCAGCCCAGGGGTCTCTGGGGCCAACGTCCTGACTTTC.

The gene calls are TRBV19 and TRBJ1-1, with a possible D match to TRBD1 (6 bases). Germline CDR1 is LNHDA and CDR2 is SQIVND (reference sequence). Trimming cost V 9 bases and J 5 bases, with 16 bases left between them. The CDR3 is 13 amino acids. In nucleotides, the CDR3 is TGTGCCAGCACCAAAGGTCAGGGGACTGAAGCTTTCTTT. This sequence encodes CASTKGQGTEAFF.

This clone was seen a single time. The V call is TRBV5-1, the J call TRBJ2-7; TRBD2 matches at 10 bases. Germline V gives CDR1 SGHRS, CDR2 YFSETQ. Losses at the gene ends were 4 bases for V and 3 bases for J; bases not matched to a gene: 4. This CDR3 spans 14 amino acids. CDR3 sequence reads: CASSPSGSGYEQYF. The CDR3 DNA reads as TGCGCCAGCAGCCCTAGCGGGAGTGGCTACGAGCAGTACTTC.

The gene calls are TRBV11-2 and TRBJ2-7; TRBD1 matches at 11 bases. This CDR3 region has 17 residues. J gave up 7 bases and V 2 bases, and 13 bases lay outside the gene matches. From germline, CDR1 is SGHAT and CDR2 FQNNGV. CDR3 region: CASSLFGSLDRGPEQYF. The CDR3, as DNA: TGTGCCAGCAGCTTATTTGGATCCCTGGACAGGGGGCCGGAGCAGTACTTC.

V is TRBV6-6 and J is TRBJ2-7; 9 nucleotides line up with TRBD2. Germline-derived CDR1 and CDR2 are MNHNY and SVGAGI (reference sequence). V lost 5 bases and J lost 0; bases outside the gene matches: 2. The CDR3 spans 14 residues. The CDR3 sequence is CASSRSGSSYEQYF. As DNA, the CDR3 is TGTGCCAGCAGTCGTAGCGGGAGCTCCTACGAGCAGTACTTC.

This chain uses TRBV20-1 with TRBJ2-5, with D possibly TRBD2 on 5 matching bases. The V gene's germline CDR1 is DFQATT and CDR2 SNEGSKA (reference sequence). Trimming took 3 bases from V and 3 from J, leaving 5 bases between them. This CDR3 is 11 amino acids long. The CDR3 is CSARREETQYF. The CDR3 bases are TGCAGTGCTAGGCGGGAAGAGACCCAGTACTTC.